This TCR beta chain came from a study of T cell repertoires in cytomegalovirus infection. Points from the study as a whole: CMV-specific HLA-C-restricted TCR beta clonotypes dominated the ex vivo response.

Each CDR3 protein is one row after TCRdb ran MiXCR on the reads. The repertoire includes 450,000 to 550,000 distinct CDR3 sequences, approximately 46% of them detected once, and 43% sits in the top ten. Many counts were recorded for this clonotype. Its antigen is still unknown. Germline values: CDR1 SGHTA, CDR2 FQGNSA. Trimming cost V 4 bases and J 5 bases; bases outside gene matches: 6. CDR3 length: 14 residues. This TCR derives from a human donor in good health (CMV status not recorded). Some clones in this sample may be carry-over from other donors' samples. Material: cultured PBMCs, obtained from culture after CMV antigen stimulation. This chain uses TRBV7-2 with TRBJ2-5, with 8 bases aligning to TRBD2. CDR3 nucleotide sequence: TGTGCCAGCAGCTCCGGGGGGGGGTGGGAGACCCAGTACTTC. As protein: CASSSGGGWETQYF.